This note documents a single TCR beta chain sequence. This sample was included in a study of T cell changes during pregnancy in multiple sclerosis. The table came from immunoSEQ multiplex PCR; TCRdb's copy has only in-frame clones and leaves some out. This sample has some 90,000 clones, with 91% found just once. Trimming at V came to 4 bases and at J to 9 bases, leaving 15 bases not matched to a gene. Germline CDR1 reads MGHRA; CDR2 reads YSYEKL. The CDR3 runs 17 residues. The material sequenced was peripheral blood, taken after pregnancy. The V and J genes are TRBV4-1 and TRBJ1-4, with 9 bases aligning to TRBD1. The sequence came from a female donor in good health, enrolled as a control in a pregnancy study. The CDR3 reads CASSRGGLGQGAKKLFF. DNA for the CDR3: TGCGCCAGCAGCCGAGGGGGGTTGGGACAGGGCGCTAAAAAACTGTTTTTT.